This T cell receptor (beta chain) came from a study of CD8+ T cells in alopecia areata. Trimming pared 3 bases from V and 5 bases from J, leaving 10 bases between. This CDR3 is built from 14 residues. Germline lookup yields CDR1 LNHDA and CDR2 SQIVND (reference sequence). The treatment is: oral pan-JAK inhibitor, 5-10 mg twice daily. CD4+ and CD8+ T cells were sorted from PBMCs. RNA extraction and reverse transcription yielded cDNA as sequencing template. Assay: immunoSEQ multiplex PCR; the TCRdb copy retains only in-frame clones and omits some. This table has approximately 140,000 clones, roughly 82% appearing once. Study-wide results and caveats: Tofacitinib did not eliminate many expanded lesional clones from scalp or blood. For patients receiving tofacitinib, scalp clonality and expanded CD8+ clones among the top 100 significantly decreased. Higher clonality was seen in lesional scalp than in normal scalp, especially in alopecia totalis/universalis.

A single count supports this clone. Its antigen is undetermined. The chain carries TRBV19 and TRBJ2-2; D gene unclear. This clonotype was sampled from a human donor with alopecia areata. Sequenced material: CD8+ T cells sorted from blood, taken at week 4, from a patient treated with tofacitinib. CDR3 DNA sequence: TGTGCCAGTAGTATCCATATAGATACCGGGGAGCTGTTTTTT. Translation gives CASSIHIDTGELFF.